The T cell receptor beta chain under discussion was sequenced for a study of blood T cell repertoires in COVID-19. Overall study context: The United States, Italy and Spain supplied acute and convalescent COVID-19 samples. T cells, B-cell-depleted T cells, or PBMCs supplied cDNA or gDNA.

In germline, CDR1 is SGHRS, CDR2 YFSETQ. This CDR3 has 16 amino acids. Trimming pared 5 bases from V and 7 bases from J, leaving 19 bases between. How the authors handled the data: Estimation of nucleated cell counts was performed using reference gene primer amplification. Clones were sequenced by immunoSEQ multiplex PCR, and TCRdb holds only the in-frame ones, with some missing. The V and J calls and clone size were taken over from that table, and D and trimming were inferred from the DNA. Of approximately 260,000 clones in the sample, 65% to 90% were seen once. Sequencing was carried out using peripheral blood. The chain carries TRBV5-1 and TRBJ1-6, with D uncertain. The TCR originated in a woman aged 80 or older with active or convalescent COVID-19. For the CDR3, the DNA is TGCGCCAGCAGAGAGAGTCCCGGGAGCGGGAATTCACCCCTCCACTTT. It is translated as CASRESPGSGNSPLHF.